This TCR beta chain comes out of a study of blood T cell repertoires in COVID-19. Background on the study: Italy, Spain and the United States were the sources of the convalescent and acute COVID-19 samples.

Original processing notes: Cell counts per sample came from amplifying reference gene primers. Clones were read by immunoSEQ multiplex PCR, and TCRdb kept only the in-frame ones, dropping some. V, J and clone size were drawn from that table, and D and trimming were deduced from the DNA. The profile shows 150,000 to 200,000 clones, around 88% of them singletons. CDR3 length: 13 residues. V was pared by 8 bases and J by 6 bases, with 6 bases of the junction left unmatched. Germline CDR1 is MNHEY and CDR2 is SVGAGI. Sequencing was carried out using PBMCs or T cells enriched from blood (not recorded which). The chain combines TRBV6-5 with TRBJ1-4; 7 positions agree with TRBD1. The clonotype was recovered from a young woman who had recovered from COVID-19. The CDR3 DNA reads TGTGCCAGCGGGACAGCGTCTTATGAAAAACTGTTTTTT. Its translation: CASGTASYEKLFF.